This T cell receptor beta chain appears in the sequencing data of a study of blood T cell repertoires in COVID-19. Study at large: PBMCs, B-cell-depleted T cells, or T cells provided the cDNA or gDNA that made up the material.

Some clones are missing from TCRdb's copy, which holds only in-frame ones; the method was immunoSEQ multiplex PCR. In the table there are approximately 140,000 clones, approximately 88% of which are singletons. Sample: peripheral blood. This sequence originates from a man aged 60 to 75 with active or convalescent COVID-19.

CDR3 nucleotides: TGTGCCAGCAGCTTAGCGGGGGTCCAAGAGACCCAGTACTTC. Translated, it gives CASSLAGVQETQYF. V and J are TRBV7-3 and TRBJ2-5; TRBD2 matches 7 bases. The CDR3 has 14 amino acids. Germline values: CDR1 SGHTA, CDR2 FQGTGA. Losses at the gene ends were 2 bases for V and 1 base for J; bases not matched to a gene: 1. The entire variable domain, with the rest obtained from reference TRBV7-3 and TRBJ2-5, is as follows: GAGVSQTPSNKVTEKGKYVELRCDPISGHTALYWYRQSLGQGPEFLIYFQGTGAADDSGLPNDRFFAVRPEGSVSTLKIQRTERGDSAVYLCASSLAGVQETQYFGPGTRLLVL.